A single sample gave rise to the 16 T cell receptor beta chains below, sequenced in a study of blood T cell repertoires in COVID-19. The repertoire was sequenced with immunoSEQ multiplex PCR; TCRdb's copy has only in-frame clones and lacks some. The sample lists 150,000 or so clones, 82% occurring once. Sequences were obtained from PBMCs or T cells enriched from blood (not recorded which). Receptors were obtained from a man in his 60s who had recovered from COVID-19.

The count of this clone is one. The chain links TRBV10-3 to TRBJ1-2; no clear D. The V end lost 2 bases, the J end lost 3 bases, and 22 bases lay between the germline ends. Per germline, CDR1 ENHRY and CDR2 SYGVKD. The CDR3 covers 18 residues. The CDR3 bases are TGTGCCATCAGTGAGAACTCCAAGGGTAGGCGGGTCGACTATGGCTACACCTTC. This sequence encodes CAISENSKGRRVDYGYTF.

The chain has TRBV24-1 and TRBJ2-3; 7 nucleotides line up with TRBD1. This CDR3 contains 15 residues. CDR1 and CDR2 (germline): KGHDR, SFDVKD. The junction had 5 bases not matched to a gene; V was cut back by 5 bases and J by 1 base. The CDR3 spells CATSVTGTGTDTQYF. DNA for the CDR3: TGTGCCACCAGTGTAACAGGGACAGGCACAGATACGCAGTATTTT.

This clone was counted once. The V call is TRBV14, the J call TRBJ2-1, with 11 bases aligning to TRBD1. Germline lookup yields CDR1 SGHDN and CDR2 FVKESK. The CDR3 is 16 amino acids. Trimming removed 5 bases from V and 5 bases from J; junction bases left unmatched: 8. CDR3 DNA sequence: TGTGCCAGCAGCGCTTGGACAGGGGGCGGTCACAATGAGCAGTTCTTC. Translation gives CASSAWTGGGHNEQFF.

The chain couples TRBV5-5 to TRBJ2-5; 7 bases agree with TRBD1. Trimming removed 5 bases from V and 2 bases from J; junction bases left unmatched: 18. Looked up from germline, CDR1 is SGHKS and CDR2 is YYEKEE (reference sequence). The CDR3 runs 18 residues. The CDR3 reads CASSKNFRDRVTQETQYF. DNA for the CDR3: TGTGCCAGCAGTAAAAATTTCCGGGACAGAGTAACACAAGAGACCCAGTACTTC.

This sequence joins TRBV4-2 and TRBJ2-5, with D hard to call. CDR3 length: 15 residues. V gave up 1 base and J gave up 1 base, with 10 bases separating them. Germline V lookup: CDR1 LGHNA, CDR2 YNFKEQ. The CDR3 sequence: CASSQGSAGQETQYF. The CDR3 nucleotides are TGTGCCAGCAGCCAAGGATCAGCAGGCCAAGAGACCCAGTACTTC.

The CDR3 bases are TGTGCCAGCACCGAGCGGGGGGACTATGGCTACACCTTC. It yields the protein CASTERGDYGYTF. V and J are TRBV28 and TRBJ1-2; perhaps TRBD1 as D (5 bases). This CDR3 is 13 amino acids long. V was clipped by 7 bases and J by 3 bases, with 12 bases between them. Per germline, CDR1 MDHEN and CDR2 SYDVKM.

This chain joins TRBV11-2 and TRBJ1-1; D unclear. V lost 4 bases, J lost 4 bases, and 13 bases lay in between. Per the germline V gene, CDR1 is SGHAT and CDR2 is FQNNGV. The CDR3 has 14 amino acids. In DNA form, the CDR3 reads TGTGCCAGCAGCTCTTACACAGCGGGCACTGAAGCTTTCTTT. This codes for CASSSYTAGTEAFF.

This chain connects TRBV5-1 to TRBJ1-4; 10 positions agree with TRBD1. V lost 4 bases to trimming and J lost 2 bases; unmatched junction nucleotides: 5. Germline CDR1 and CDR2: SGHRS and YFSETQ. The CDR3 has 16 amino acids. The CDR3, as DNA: TGCGCCAGCAGCGCACGGACAGGGGGGACTAATGAAAAACTGTTTTTT. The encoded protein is CASSARTGGTNEKLFF. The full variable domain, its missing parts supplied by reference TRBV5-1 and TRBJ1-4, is KAGVTQTPRYLIKTRGQQVTLSCSPISGHRSVSWYQQTPGQGLQFLFEYFSETQRNKGNFPGRFSGRQFSNSRSEMNVSTLELGDSALYLCASSARTGGTNEKLFFGSGTQLSVL.

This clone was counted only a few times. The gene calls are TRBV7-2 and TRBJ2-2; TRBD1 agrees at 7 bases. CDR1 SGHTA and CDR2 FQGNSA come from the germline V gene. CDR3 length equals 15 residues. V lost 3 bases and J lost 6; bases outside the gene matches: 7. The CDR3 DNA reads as TGTGCCAGCAGCTTGAACAGGGGTAGCGCCGGGGAGCTGTTTTTT. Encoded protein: CASSLNRGSAGELFF.

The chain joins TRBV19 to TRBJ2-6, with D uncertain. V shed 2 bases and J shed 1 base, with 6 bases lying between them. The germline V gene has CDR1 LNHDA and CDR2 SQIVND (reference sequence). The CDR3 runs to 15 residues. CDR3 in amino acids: CASSIYISGANVLTF. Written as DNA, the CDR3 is TGTGCCAGTAGTATATACATATCTGGGGCCAACGTCCTGACTTTC.

The CDR3 is CASSKDRGRVTDTQYF. The DNA of the CDR3 is TGTGCCAGCAGTAAGGACAGGGGGAGGGTCACAGATACGCAGTATTTT. This sequence joins TRBV28 and TRBJ2-3, with 10 bases fitting TRBD1. V gave up 5 bases and J gave up 2 bases; unmatched junction bases: 7. CDR3 size: 16 residues. Germline CDR1 MDHEN, CDR2 SYDVKM.

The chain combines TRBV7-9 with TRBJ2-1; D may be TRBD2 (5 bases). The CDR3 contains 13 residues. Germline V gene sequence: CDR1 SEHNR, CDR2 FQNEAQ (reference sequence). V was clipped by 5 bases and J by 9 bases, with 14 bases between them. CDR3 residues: CASSRLSRGEQFF. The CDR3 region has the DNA TGTGCCAGCAGCCGACTGTCCCGGGGTGAGCAGTTCTTC.

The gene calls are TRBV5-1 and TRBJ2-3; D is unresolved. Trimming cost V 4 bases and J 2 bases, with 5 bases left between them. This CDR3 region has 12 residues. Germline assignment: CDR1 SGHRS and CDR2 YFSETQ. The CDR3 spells CASSVFTDTQYF. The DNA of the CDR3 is TGCGCCAGCAGCGTATTCACAGATACGCAGTATTTT.

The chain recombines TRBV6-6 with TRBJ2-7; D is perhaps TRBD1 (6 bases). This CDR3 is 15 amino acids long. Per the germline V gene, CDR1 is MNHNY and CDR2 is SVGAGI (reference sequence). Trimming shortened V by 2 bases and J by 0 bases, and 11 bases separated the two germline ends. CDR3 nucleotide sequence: TGTGCCAGCAGTTACCGCCAGACAGGCTCCTACGAGCAGTACTTC. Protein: CASSYRQTGSYEQYF.

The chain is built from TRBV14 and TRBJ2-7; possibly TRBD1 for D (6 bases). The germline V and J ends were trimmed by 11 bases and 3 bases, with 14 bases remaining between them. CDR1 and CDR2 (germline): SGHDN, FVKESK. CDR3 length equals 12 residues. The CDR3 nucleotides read TGTGCCTCCGGAGGACAGATCTACGAGCAGTACTTC. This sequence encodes CASGGQIYEQYF. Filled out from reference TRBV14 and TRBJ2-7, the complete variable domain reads EAGVTQFPSHSVIEKGQTVTLRCDPISGHDNLYWYRRVMGKEIKFLLHFVKESKQDESGMPNNRFLAERTGGTYSTLKVQPAELEDSGVYFCASGGQIYEQYFGPGTRLTVT.

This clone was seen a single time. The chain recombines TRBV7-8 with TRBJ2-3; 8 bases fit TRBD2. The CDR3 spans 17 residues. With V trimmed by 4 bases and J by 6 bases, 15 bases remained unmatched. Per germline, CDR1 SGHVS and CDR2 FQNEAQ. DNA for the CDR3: TGTGCCAGCAGCTCCCCTGCTCGGGGGGGGGCATCCGATACGCAGTATTTT. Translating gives CASSSPARGGASDTQYF. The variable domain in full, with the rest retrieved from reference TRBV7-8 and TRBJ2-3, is GAGVSQSPRYKVAKRGQDVALRCDPISGHVSLFWYQQALGQGPEFLTYFQNEAQLDKSGLPSDRFFAERPEGSVSTLKIQRTQQEDSAVYLCASSSPARGGASDTQYFGPGTRLTVL.